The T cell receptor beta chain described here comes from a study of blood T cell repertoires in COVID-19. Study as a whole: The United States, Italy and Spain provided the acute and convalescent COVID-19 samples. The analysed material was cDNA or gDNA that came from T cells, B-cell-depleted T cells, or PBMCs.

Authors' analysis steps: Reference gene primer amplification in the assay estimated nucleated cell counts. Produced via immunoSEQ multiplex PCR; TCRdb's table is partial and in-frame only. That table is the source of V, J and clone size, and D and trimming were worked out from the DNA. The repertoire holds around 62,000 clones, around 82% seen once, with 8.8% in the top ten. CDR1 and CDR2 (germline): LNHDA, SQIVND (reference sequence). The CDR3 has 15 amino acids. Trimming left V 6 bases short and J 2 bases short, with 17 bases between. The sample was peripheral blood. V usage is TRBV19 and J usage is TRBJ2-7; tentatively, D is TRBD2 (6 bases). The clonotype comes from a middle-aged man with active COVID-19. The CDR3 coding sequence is TGTGCCAGTAGCAGGAGGGCAGGGTCACCCTACGAGCAGTACTTC. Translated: CASSRRAGSPYEQYF.